This T cell receptor (beta chain) was captured in a study of regulatory T cells in long-lasting Graves disease. Notes on the study in general: Favoring TRBV28, TRBJ1-2 and TRBJ2-5 was a feature seen in persistent disease.

This clonotype was seen ten or more times. What it binds is unknown. V was clipped by 5 bases and J by 2 bases; unmatched bases: 9. CDR1 SGHAT and CDR2 FQNNGV come from the germline V gene. CDR3 length equals 16 residues. With iRepertoire HTBI primers and Arm-PCR of CDR3 regions, TCR beta libraries were built. TCRdb re-called the multiplex PCR reads through MiXCR, storing one row per CDR3 protein. Of roughly 250,000 distinct CDR3 sequences listed, 15% to 20% are singletons. Time point reported: newly diagnosed GD, antithyroid drugs for less than 3 months. Extracted RNA from PBMCs served as the source of the TCR library. The data also belong to a second study, concerning T cells in Graves' hyperthyroidism and ophthalmopathy.

The receptor comes from a woman younger than 45 with Graves disease. The input for sequencing was peripheral blood mononuclear cells (PBMCs), taken at new diagnosis, from a patient treated with antithyroid drugs. This chain uses TRBV11-2 with TRBJ2-5, with TRBD1 matching 9 bases. The chain's CDR3 is CASSHGQGSSQETQYF. For the CDR3, the DNA is TGTGCCAGCAGCCACGGACAGGGGTCATCGCAAGAGACCCAGTACTTC.